This T cell receptor (beta chain) was identified in a study of cytomegalovirus exposure and HLA in healthy donors. Broader study findings: Common viral pathogens were later found to be apparently linked to several of the most significant clusters.

When sampled, the donors appeared nominally healthy, though they likely had unrecorded immune exposures. This clone appeared a few times. The antigen is unknown. The ends were cut back, 2 bases at V and 1 base at J, with 9 bases in the middle. CDR3 length: 16 amino acids. Germline V gene data show CDR1 as MNHEY and CDR2 as SVGAGI. PCR primers comprised 60 Vbeta and 13 Jbeta primers. Repertoires were generated with immunoSEQ multiplex PCR, while TCRdb's copy carries only in-frame clones and drops some. This table has 150,000 to 200,000 clones, over 70% appearing once. The TCR comes from a female donor in good health and CMV-seronegative. Material for sequencing was PBMCs. J is TRBJ2-6 and V is TRBV6-5, with D possibly matching TRBD1 (6 bases). The CDR3 bases are TGTGCCAGCAGTTACCACACAGGGTCTGGGGCCAACGTCCTGACTTTC. This encodes CASSYHTGSGANVLTF.